This TCR beta chain was captured in a study of control samples from healthy donors and cancer patients. TCRdb's copy holds only in-frame clones and misses some; the assay was immunoSEQ multiplex PCR. The sample includes fewer than 70,000 clones, around 94% of them seen just once. The V gene lost 2 bases and the J gene lost 3 bases, with 8 bases spanning the gap. This CDR3 spans 13 amino acids. Germline CDR1 SGHNT, CDR2 YYREEE (reference sequence). Sequencing used blood. The chain has TRBV5-4 and TRBJ1-2, with TRBD1 as a possible D gene (6 bases). The receptor was derived from a man aged 25-40 years in good health. In DNA, the CDR3 is TGTGCCAGCAGCTTAAGGACAGACTATGGCTACACCTTC. It specifies CASSLRTDYGYTF. Supplemented by reference TRBV5-4 and TRBJ1-2, the full variable domain reads ETGVTQSPTHLIKTRGQQVTLRCSSQSGHNTVSWYQQALGQGPQFIFQYYREEENGRGNFPPRFSGLQFPNYSSELNVNALELDDSALYLCASSLRTDYGYTFGSGTRLTVV.